This TCR beta chain was obtained from a study of T cell responses to AZD1222 COVID-19 vaccine. Regarding the study as a whole: The donor cohort was predominantly white British with a female majority, and clonal diversity may have been underestimated. Spike-specific TCR breadth and depth went up after people got two AZD1222 doses. Baseline seropositivity characterized only 5 to 7 AZD1222 recipients.

Note on this clone: Antigen: not known.

Profiling relied on immunoSEQ multiplex PCR, and the TCRdb table lists in-frame clones only, not all of them. The sample has approximately 110,000 clones; 70% to 85% are singletons. Trimming shortened V by 2 bases and J by 9 bases, and 8 bases separated the two germline ends. The CDR3 extends over 12 amino acids. CDR1 and CDR2 (germline): MNHNS, SASEGT. The sequencing here drew on peripheral blood, taken on day 0 of AZD1222 vaccination. The sequence came from an adult in good health. V gene TRBV6-1 combines with J gene TRBJ1-5; the D is unclear. The CDR3 region has the DNA TGTGCCAGCAGTGAATGGCCAGGGCCCCAGCATTTT. Its translation: CASSEWPGPQHF.